A selection of T cell receptor beta chains follows, all from one sample in a study of shared clonotypes between healthy human individuals. The protocol was immunoSEQ multiplex PCR, while the TCRdb copy is restricted to in-frame clones and leaves out a portion. This sample has about 1,900,000 clones, with approximately 94% found just once. Sequencing used naive CD8+ T cells sorted from blood. These receptors all come from a man between 18 and 35 years old in good health. Each CDR3 is given with its conserved first and last residue. The size of a clone is reported for some rows only, either as once, few or many, or as a class for expanded clones.

v_gene: TRBV9
abundance: .
CDR3aa: CASSPGASYEQYF

v_gene: TRBV11-2
abundance: .
CDR3aa: CASSLVVGYQETQYF

v_gene: TRBV19
abundance: .
CDR3aa: CASSISSAYNEQFF

v_gene: TRBV7-9
abundance: .
CDR3aa: CASNSGSAETQYF

v_gene: TRBV6-6
abundance: .
CDR3aa: CASSPWQGVTYEQYF

v_gene: TRBV9
abundance: .
CDR3aa: CASSATGAPGANVLTF

v_gene: TRBV30
abundance: .
CDR3aa: CAWSELAGEVNEQFF

v_gene: TRBV6-5
abundance: once
CDR3aa: CASTSDRARGTQYF

v_gene: TRBV4-3
abundance: .
CDR3aa: CASSRQVVAGGNTGELFF

v_gene: TRBV5-5
abundance: .
CDR3aa: CASSWTDYEQYF

v_gene: TRBV27
abundance: .
CDR3aa: CASSPRDVSTQYF

v_gene: TRBV19
abundance: .
CDR3aa: CASSPTTSGGAKEQFF

v_gene: TRBV19
abundance: .
CDR3aa: CASSTYGLSMNTEAFF

v_gene: TRBV13
abundance: .
CDR3aa: CASSLGRAASYNEQFF

v_gene: TRBV19
abundance: .
CDR3aa: CASSKGQGGRNEQYF

v_gene: TRBV5-6
abundance: once
CDR3aa: CASSSDSLGQKLFF

v_gene: TRBV5-1
abundance: .
CDR3aa: CASSPTSGWPATQYF